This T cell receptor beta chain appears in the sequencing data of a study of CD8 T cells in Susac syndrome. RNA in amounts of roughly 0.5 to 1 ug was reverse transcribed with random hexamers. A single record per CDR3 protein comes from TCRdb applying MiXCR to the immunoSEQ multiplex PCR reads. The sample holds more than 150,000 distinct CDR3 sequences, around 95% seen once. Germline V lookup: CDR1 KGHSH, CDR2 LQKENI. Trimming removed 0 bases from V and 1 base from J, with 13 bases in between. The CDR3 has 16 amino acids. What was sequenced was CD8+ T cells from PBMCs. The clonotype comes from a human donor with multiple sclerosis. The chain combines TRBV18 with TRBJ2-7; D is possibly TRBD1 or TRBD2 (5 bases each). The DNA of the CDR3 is TGTGCCAGCTCACCACCGGAACGCGAGGGGTCCTACGAGCAGTACTTC. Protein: CASSPPEREGSYEQYF.